This record concerns one T cell receptor (beta chain) sequence. Its antigen is currently not known. Base qualities are not provided; no much larger clone lies one nucleotide away. The sample's treatment or condition label, decoded: allogeneic hematopoietic cell transplantation with graft depleted of TCRalphabeta T cells and CD19 B cells. TCRalphabeta/CD19-depleted allogeneic hematopoietic cell grafts were given to the transplant recipients, all of whom were children. The method was PCR. TCRdb shows the sequencer as Illumina HiSeq 2500. Molecular barcoding was employed in the preparation of TCR libraries, with unique molecular identifiers being used to normalize TCRbeta repertoire quantification. The public reads were run again by TCRdb, first through fastp at Q25 and then through MiXCR, and only productive beta chains were kept. Each entry merges the rows of one CDR3 protein and shows their most common DNA and genes. The sample records just over 200,000 distinct CDR3 sequences, roughly 8.3% of which are singletons. Approximately 34% of the sample goes to the ten largest clones.

From the cysteine through the phenylalanine, the CDR3 covers 16 amino acids. CDR3 DNA is the only sequence kept; it has 48 bases, read in frame from the first base. The CDR1 and CDR2 encoded by the germline V gene are LGHNA and YNFKEQ. V was cut back by 0 bases and J by 10 bases, leaving a gap of 19 bases between them. This entry is derived from a study of T-cell reconstitution after alpha-beta-depleted transplantation in children (dated by TCRdb to 2016 to 2018). Turning to the overall study: T-cell immune reconstitution after TCRalphabeta/CD19-depleted allogeneic hematopoietic cell transplantation in children was quantitatively tracked in the study by means of TCR repertoire profiling.

Here is what the overall study found, with its caveats: Apparently early alphabetaT-cell count recovery about two months after transplant reportedly relied on only several hundred rapidly expanded clones derived from non-depleted graft cells. The high TCRbeta diversity at day 60 in some patients was ascribed to recipient T cells and intrathymic progenitors that had survived conditioning. Over the following months the frequencies of hyperexpanded clones went down, and after one year T-cell counts and TCRbeta diversity were mostly credited to newly produced T cells.

The input for sequencing was PBMCs, mostly from graft donor cells, taken 360 days after TCRalphabeta/CD19-depleted stem cell transplant. This chain joins TRBV4-2 to TRBJ2-1; the D gene is perhaps TRBD1, on 5 matching bases. The sequence came from a male patient under 10 years old who had a stem cell transplant for acute myeloid leukemia, so the T cells may come from the graft donor. CDR3 reads: CASSQDRGKGSWEQFF. In nucleotides, the sequence is TGTGCCAGCAGCCAAGATAGGGGAAAGGGGTCATGGGAGCAGTTCTTC.